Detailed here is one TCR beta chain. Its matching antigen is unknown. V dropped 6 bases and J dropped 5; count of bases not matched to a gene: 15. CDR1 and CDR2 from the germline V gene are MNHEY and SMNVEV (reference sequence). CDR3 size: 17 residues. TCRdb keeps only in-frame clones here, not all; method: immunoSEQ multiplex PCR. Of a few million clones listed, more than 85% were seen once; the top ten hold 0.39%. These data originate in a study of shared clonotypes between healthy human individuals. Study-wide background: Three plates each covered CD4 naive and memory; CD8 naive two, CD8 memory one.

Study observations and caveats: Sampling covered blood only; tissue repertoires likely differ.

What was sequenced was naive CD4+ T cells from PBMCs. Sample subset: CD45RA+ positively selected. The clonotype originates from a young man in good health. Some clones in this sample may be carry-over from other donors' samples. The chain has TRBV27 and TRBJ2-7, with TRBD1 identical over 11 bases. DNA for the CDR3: TGTGCCAGCAGCTTAGGGGTTAGGACAGGGGGCACGGACGAGCAGTACTTC. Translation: CASSLGVRTGGTDEQYF.